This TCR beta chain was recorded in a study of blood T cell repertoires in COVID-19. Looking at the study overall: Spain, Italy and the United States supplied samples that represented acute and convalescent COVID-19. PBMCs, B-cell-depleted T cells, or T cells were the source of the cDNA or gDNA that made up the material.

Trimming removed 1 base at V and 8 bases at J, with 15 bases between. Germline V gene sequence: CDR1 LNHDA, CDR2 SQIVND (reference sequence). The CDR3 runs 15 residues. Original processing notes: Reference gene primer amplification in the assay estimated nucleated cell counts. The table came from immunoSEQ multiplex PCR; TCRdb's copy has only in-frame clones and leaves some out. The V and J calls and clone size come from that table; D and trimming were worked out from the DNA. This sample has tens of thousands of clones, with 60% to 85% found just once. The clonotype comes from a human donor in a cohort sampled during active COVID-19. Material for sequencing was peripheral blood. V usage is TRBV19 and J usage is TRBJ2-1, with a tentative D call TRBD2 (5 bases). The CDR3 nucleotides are TGTGCCAGTAGTATAGCCAACGGAGGAAAGGATGAGCAGTTCTTC. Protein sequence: CASSIANGGKDEQFF.